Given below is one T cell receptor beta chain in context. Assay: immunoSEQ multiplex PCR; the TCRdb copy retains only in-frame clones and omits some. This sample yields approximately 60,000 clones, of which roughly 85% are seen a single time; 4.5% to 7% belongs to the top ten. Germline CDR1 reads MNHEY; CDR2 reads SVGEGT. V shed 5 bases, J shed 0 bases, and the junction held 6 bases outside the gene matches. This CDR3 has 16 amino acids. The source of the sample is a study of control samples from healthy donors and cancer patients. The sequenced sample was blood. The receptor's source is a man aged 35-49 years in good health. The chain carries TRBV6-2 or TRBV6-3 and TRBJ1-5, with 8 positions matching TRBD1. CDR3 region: CASSTRTGFSNQPQHF. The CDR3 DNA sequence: TGTGCCAGCAGTACTAGGACAGGGTTTAGCAATCAGCCCCAGCATTTT.